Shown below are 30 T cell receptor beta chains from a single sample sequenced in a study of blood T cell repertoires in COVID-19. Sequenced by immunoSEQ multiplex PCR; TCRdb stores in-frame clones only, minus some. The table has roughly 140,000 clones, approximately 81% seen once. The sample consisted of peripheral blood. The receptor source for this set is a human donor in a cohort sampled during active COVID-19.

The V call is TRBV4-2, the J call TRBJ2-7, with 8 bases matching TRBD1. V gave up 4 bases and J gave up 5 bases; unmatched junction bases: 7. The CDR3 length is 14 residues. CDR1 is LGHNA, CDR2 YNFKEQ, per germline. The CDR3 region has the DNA TGTGCCAGCAGCCGCCGGACAGGGATCGACGAGCAGTACTTC. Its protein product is CASSRRTGIDEQYF.

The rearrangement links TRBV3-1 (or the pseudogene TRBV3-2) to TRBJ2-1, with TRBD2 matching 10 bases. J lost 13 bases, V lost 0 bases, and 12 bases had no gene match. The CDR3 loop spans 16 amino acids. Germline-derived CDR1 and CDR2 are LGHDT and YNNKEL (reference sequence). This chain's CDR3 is CASSQDFGLAVRGQFF. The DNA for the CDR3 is TGTGCCAGCAGCCAAGATTTCGGACTAGCGGTAAGAGGACAGTTCTTC.

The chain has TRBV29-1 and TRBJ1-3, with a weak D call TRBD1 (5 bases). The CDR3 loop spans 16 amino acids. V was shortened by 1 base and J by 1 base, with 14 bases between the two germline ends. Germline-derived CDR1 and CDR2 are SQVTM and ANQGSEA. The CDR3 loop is CSVEASRGSSGNTIYF. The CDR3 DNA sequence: TGCAGCGTTGAAGCGAGTAGGGGTTCTTCTGGAAACACCATATATTTT.

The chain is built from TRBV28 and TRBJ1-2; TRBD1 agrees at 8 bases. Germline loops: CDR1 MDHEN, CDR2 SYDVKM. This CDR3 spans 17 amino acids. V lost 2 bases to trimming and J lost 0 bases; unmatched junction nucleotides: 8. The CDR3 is CASSLSGRGLSNYGYTF. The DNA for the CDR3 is TGTGCCAGCAGTTTAAGCGGCAGGGGGCTATCTAACTATGGCTACACCTTC.

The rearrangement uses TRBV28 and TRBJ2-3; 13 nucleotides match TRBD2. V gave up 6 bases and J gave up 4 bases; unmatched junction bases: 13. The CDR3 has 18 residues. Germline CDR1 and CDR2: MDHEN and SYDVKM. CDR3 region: CASSIQGGTSGAPDTQYF. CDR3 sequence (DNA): TGTGCCAGCAGCATACAGGGCGGGACTAGCGGGGCCCCAGATACGCAGTATTTT.

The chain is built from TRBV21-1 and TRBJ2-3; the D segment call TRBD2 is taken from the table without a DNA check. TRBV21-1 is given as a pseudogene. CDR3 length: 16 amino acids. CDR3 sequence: CASSTQLASSTDTQYF. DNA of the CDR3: TGTGCCAGCAGCACCCAACTAGCCTCTAGCACAGATACGCAGTATTTT.

The CDR3 sequence: CATSEGLQGVYEQYF. As DNA, the CDR3 is TGTGCCACCAGCGAGGGTTTACAGGGGGTCTACGAGCAGTACTTC. V gene TRBV15 combines with J gene TRBJ2-7, with 8 bases fitting TRBD1. The CDR3 is 15 residues long. Germline values: CDR1 LNHNV, CDR2 YYDKDF (reference sequence). Trimming took 5 bases from V and 3 from J; bases not matched to a gene: 9.

The CDR3 region is CASSYVAGRETQYF. CDR3 DNA: TGTGCCAGCAGTTACGTGGCGGGCCGGGAGACCCAGTACTTC. The chain has TRBV6-2 or TRBV6-3 and TRBJ2-5, with a possible D match to TRBD2 (5 bases). V dropped 2 bases and J dropped 5 bases, with 12 bases sitting between them. Germline V gene data show CDR1 as MNHEY and CDR2 as SVGEGT. This CDR3 comprises 14 residues.

CDR3 loop: CASSIDIGETQYF. The CDR3, as DNA: TGTGCCAGCAGCATAGACATTGGGGAGACCCAGTACTTC. The chain couples TRBV7-3 to TRBJ2-5; D is unclear. The germline gives CDR1 SGHTA, CDR2 FQGTGA. V was pared by 5 bases and J by 5 bases, with 12 bases between. The length of the CDR3 is 13 residues.

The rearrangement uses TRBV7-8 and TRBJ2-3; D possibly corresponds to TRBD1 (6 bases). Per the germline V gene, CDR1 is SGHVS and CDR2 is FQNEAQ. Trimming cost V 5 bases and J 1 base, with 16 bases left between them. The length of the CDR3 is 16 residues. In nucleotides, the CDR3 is TGTGCCAGCAGCCGCACAGGGTCAGGAGGCACAGATACGCAGTATTTT. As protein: CASSRTGSGGTDTQYF.

For the CDR3, the DNA is TGCAGTGCTAGTTGGCGGGGAAGTACCTACGAGCAGTACTTC. It is translated as CSASWRGSTYEQYF. J is TRBJ2-7 and V is TRBV20-1; D may be TRBD2 (6 bases). Germline V gene lookup returns CDR1 DFQATT and CDR2 SNEGSKA (reference sequence). The V gene lost 3 bases and the J gene lost 2 bases, with 14 bases spanning the gap. This CDR3 has 14 residues.

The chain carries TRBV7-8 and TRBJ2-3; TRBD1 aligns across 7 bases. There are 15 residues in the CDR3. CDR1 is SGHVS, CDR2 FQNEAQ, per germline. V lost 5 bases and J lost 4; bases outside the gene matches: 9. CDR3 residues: CASSPWIQGADTQYF. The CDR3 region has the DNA TGTGCCAGCAGCCCATGGATTCAGGGGGCAGATACGCAGTATTTT. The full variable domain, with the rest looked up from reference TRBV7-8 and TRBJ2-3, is GAGVSQSPRYKVAKRGQDVALRCDPISGHVSLFWYQQALGQGPEFLTYFQNEAQLDKSGLPSDRFFAERPEGSVSTLKIQRTQQEDSAVYLCASSPWIQGADTQYFGPGTRLTVL.

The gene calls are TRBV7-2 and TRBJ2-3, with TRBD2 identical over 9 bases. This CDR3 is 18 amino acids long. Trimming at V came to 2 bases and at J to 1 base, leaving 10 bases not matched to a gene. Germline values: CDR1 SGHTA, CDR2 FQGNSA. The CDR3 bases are TGTGCCAGCAGCTTAATGGGTAGCGGGAGTTGGGGCACAGATACGCAGTATTTT. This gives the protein CASSLMGSGSWGTDTQYF. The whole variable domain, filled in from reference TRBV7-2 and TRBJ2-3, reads GAGVSQSPSNKVTEKGKDVELRCDPISGHTALYWYRQSLGQGLEFLIYFQGNSAPDKSGLPSDRFSAERTGGSVSTLTIQRTQQEDSAVYLCASSLMGSGSWGTDTQYFGPGTRLTVL.

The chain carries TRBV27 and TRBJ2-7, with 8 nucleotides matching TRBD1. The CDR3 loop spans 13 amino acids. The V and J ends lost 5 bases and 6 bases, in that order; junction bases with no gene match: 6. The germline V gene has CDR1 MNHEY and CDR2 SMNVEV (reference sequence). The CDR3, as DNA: TGTGCCAGCAGTAGACTCAGGGGGCGCGAGCAGTACTTC. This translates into CASSRLRGREQYF.

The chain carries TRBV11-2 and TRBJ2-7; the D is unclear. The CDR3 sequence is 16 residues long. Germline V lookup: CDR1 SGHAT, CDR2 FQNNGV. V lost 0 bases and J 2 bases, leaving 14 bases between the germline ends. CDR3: CASSLDQARGAYEQYF. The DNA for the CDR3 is TGTGCCAGCAGCTTAGATCAAGCTAGAGGAGCCTACGAGCAGTACTTC. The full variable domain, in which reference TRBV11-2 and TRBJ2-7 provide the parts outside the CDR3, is EAGVAQSPRYKIIEKRQSVAFWCNPISGHATLYWYQQILGQGPKLLIQFQNNGVVDDSQLPKDRFSAERLKGVDSTLKIQPAKLEDSAVYLCASSLDQARGAYEQYFGPGTRLTVT.

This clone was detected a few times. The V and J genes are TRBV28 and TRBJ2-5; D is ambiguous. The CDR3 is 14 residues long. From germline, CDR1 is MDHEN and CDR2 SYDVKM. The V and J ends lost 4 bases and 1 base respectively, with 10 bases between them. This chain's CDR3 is CASSSNRFQETQYF. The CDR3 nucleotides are TGTGCCAGCAGTTCAAACAGATTCCAAGAGACCCAGTACTTC.

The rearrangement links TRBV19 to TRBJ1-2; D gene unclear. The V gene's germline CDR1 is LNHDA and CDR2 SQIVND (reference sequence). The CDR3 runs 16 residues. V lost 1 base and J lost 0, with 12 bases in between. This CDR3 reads CASSIGVRVANYGYTF. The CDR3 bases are TGTGCCAGTAGTATAGGAGTCCGGGTAGCTAACTATGGCTACACCTTC.

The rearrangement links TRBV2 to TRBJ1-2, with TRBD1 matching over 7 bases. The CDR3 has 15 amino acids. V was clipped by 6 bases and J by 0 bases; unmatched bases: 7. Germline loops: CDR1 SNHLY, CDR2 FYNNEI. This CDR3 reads CASSDREASNYGYTF. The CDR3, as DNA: TGTGCCAGCAGCGACAGGGAGGCTTCTAACTATGGCTACACCTTC.

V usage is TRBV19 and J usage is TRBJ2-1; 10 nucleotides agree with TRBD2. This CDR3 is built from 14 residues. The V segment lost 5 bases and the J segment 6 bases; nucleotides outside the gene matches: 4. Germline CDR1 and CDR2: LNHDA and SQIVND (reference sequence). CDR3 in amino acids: CASSPTSGLNEQFF. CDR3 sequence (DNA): TGTGCCAGTAGTCCGACTAGCGGGCTCAATGAGCAGTTCTTC.

Here the CDR3 reads CASRITSGSIYEQFF. The CDR3, as DNA: TGTGCCAGCAGAATAACTAGCGGGAGTATCTATGAGCAGTTCTTC. The J gene is TRBJ2-1, the V gene TRBV11-2; 11 bases agree with TRBD2. CDR3 length equals 15 residues. The germline gives CDR1 SGHAT, CDR2 FQNNGV. With 6 bases clipped from V and 8 bases from J, the junction kept 9 bases outside the gene matches.

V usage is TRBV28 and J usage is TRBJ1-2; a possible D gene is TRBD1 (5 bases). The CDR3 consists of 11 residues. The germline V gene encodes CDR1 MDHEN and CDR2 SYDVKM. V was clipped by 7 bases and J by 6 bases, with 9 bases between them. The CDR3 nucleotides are TGTGCCAGCATTAGGGGCGATGGCTACACCTTC. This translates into CASIRGDGYTF.

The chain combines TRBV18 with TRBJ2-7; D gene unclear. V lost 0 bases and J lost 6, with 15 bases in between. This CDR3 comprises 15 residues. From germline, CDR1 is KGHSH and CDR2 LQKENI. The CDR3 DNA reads TGTGCCAGCTCACCACCGACGCCCGCCGACTCCGAGCAGTACTTC. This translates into CASSPPTPADSEQYF.

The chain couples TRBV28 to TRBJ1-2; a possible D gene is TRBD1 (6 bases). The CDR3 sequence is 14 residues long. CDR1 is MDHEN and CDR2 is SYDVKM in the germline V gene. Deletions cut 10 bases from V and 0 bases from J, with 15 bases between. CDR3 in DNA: TGTGCCACTACGACAGGACCGTCTAACTATGGCTACACCTTC. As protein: CATTTGPSNYGYTF.

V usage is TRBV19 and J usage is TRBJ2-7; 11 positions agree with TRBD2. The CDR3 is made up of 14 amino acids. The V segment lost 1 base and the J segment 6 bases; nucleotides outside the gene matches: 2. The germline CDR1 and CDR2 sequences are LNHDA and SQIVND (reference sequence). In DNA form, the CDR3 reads TGTGCCAGTAGTATAGTACTAGCGGGAGCCGAGCAGTACTTC. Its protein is CASSIVLAGAEQYF.

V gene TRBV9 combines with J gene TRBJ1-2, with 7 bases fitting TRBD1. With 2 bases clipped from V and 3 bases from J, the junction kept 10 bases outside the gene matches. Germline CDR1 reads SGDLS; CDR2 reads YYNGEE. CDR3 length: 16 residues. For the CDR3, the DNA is TGTGCCAGCAGCGTGACAGGGTGGCCTACTGACTATGGCTACACCTTC. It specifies CASSVTGWPTDYGYTF.

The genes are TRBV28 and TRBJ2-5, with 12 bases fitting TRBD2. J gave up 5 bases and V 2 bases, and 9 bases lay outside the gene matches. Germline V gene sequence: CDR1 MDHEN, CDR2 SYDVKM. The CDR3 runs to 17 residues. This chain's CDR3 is CASSLRLAGGPTETQYF. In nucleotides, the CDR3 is TGTGCCAGCAGTTTAAGGCTAGCGGGAGGGCCCACGGAGACCCAGTACTTC. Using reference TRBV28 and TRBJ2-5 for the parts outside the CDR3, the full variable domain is DVKVTQSSRYLVKRTGEKVFLECVQDMDHENMFWYRQDPGLGLRLIYFSYDVKMKEKGDIPEGYSVSREKKERFSLILESASTNQTSMYLCASSLRLAGGPTETQYFGPGTRLLVL.

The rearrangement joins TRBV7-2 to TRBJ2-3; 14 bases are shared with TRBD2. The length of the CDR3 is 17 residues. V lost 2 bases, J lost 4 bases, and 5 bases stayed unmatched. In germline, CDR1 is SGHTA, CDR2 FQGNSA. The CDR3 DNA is TGTGCCAGCAGCTTACACCCGGGACTAGCGGGAGCAGATACGCAGTATTTT. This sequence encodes CASSLHPGLAGADTQYF.

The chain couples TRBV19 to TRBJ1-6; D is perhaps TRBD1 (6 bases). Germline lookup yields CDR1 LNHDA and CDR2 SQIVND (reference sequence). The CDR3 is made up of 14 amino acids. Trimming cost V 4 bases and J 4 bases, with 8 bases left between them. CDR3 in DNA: TGTGCCAGTAGTACGGGGACATATAATTCACCCCTCCACTTT. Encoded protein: CASSTGTYNSPLHF.

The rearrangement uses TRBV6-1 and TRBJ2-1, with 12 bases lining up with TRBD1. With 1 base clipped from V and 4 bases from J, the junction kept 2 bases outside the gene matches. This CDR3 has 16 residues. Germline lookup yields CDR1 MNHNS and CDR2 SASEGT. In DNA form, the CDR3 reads TGTGCCAGCAGTGAAGGGGACAGGGGGCCATACAATGAGCAGTTCTTC. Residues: CASSEGDRGPYNEQFF.

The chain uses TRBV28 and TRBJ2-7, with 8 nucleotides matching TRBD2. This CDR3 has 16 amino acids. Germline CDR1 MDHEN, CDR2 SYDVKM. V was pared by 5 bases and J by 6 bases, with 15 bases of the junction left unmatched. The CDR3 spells CASSPGSSGGPSEQYF. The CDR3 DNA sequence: TGTGCCAGCAGTCCGGGGTCTTCGGGAGGGCCTAGCGAGCAGTACTTC.